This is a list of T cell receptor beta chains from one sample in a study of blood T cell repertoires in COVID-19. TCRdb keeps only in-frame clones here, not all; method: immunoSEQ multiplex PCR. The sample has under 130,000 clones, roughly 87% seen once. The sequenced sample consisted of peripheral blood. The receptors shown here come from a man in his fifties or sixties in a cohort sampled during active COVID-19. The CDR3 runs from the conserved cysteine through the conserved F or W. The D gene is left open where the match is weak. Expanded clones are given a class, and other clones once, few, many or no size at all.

DNA: TGTGCCTCTGGGGAGGGGACAGGGGCCAACAATGAGCAGTTCTTC; CDR3: CASGEGTGANNEQFF; V: TRBV19; size: -; J: TRBJ2-1; D: TRBD1
DNA: TGTGCCAGCAGCCAAGTGGGGCAGGAGCAGTTCTTC; CDR3: CASSQVGQEQFF; V: TRBV3-1/TRBV3-2; size: -; J: TRBJ2-1; D: -
DNA: TGTGCCAGCAGCAGGACAGGGTCGAACACTGAAGCTTTCTTT; CDR3: CASSRTGSNTEAFF; V: TRBV7-9; size: -; J: TRBJ1-1; D: TRBD1
DNA: TGTGCCAGCAGCGTAGCGGGACAGGGGTCACCCCTCCACTTT; CDR3: CASSVAGQGSPLHF; V: TRBV9; size: few; J: TRBJ1-6; D: TRBD1
DNA: TGTGCCAGCAGTTACTCGGCGCCGCAGGTGTACACTGAAGCTTTCTTT; CDR3: CASSYSAPQVYTEAFF; V: TRBV6-2/TRBV6-3; size: -; J: TRBJ1-1; D: -
DNA: TGTGCCAGCAGTGAACTTCCCCTCGGACAGGGTCGCACCGGGGAGCTGTTTTTT; CDR3: CASSELPLGQGRTGELFF; V: TRBV2; size: -; J: TRBJ2-2; D: TRBD1
DNA: TGTGCCAGCAGTGAAGAATGGGGACAGGGACGCCAGCCCCAGCATTTT; CDR3: CASSEEWGQGRQPQHF; V: TRBV6-1; size: few; J: TRBJ1-5; D: TRBD1
DNA: TGTGCCACCAGCAGCGTCACAGGGGGAACTAATGAAAAACTGTTTTTT; CDR3: CATSSVTGGTNEKLFF; V: TRBV15; size: -; J: TRBJ1-4; D: TRBD1
DNA: TGTGCCAGCAGCGGCCGGACAGAGCTTTACAATGAGCAGTTCTTC; CDR3: CASSGRTELYNEQFF; V: TRBV9; size: once; J: TRBJ2-1; D: -
DNA: TGTGCCAGCAGCTTGGGGGGGACAGAAAACATTCAGTACTTC; CDR3: CASSLGGTENIQYF; V: TRBV5-5; size: few; J: TRBJ2-4; D: TRBD1
DNA: TGTGCCAGCAGCCACCCTGCCCGACTAGCGGGGGGGCCGACAGATACGCAGTATTTT; CDR3: CASSHPARLAGGPTDTQYF; V: TRBV4-2; size: once; J: TRBJ2-3; D: TRBD2
DNA: TGCGCCAGCAGCCAAGATTTCGGGGGTCTGAACACTGAAGCTTTCTTT; CDR3: CASSQDFGGLNTEAFF; V: TRBV4-3; size: -; J: TRBJ1-1; D: -
DNA: TGTGCCAGCAGTGAAAAAGCGGGGGGGCTCGGGGAGCTGTTTTTT; CDR3: CASSEKAGGLGELFF; V: TRBV2; size: -; J: TRBJ2-2; D: TRBD2
DNA: TGCACCAGCAGCCAAGATTGGGGACTAGCGGGGGAAAGCTCCTACAATGAGCAGTTCTTC; CDR3: CTSSQDWGLAGESSYNEQFF; V: TRBV1; size: few; J: TRBJ2-1; D: -
DNA: TGTGCCAGTAGTAAGAGGACAGGGGAAGCCGGGGAGCTGTTTTTT; CDR3: CASSKRTGEAGELFF; V: TRBV19; size: once; J: TRBJ2-2; D: TRBD1
DNA: TGTGCCAGCAGCCCTGACAGCTCTGGAAACACCATATATTTT; CDR3: CASSPDSSGNTIYF; V: TRBV5-6; size: -; J: TRBJ1-3; D: -
DNA: TGTGCCAGCAGTCCTCTAGCGGGGGGGCTGGGTGAGCAGTTCTTC; CDR3: CASSPLAGGLGEQFF; V: TRBV6-5; size: -; J: TRBJ2-1; D: TRBD2